Here is one TCR beta chain with its context. Its target is unknown. The sample is drawn from a study of CD8 T cell repertoires and HIV-1 epitope variants. Profiling relied on immunoSEQ multiplex PCR, and the TCRdb table lists in-frame clones only, not all of them. This sample has 5,500 to 6,500 clones, with 60% to 75% found just once. Germline-derived CDR1 and CDR2 are MNHEY and SVGAGI. CDR3 length: 14 amino acids. Trimming removed 5 bases at V and 8 bases at J, with 18 bases between. V and J are TRBV6-5 and TRBJ1-2; D may be TRBD1 (5 bases). The sequencing sample was made of cultured CD8+ T cells derived from PBMCs. The sequence derives from a male donor with HIV. For the CDR3, the DNA is TGTGCCAGCAGTCCATCGACAGCGGGAAAAGGCTACACCTTC. Translating it yields CASSPSTAGKGYTF.